The next 30 T cell receptor beta chains were all read from a single sample in a study of T cell responses to AZD1222 COVID-19 vaccine. The protocol was immunoSEQ multiplex PCR, while the TCRdb copy is restricted to in-frame clones and leaves out a portion. The sample consists of over 95,000 clones, 88% of them appearing once. The sequences come from peripheral blood, collected 28 days after the second AZD1222 dose. Receptors were obtained from an adult who received the AZD1222 COVID-19 vaccine.

This clone has a single count. The V and J genes are TRBV2 and TRBJ1-2; D is ambiguous. Deletions cut 1 base from V and 8 bases from J, with 14 bases between. The CDR3 loop spans 14 amino acids. The germline V gene has CDR1 SNHLY and CDR2 FYNNEI. The CDR3 region has the DNA TGTGCCAGCAGTGAAGAGGGCGCGGGCTACGGCTACACCTTC. This sequence encodes CASSEEGAGYGYTF.

The V call is TRBV10-3, the J call TRBJ2-4; 9 bases align to TRBD1. The CDR3 length is 14 residues. Germline values: CDR1 ENHRY, CDR2 SYGVKD. The V and J ends lost 7 bases and 6 bases, in that order; junction bases with no gene match: 7. Written as DNA, the CDR3 is TGTGCCATCAAGAGGTCGGGACAGGGAAACATTCAGTACTTC. This encodes CAIKRSGQGNIQYF.

This chain connects TRBV15 to TRBJ2-5, with 8 bases that match TRBD2. The CDR3 sequence is 18 residues long. J was trimmed by 5 bases and V by 1 base; bases with no gene match: 15. Germline V lookup: CDR1 LNHNV, CDR2 YYDKDF (reference sequence). The CDR3 bases are TGTGCCACCAGCAGAGCCCGGGGGGGTACGAAAACAGATGAGACCCAGTACTTC. Translation: CATSRARGGTKTDETQYF.

J is TRBJ2-1 and V is TRBV6-2 or TRBV6-3, with 12 bases that match TRBD2. This CDR3 comprises 16 residues. The V segment lost 5 bases and the J segment 2 bases; nucleotides outside the gene matches: 4. Germline V gene data show CDR1 as MNHEY and CDR2 as SVGEGT. This chain's CDR3 is CASSTLAGGTYNEQFF. The CDR3 DNA is TGTGCCAGCAGTACCCTAGCGGGGGGGACCTACAATGAGCAGTTCTTC.

The V call is TRBV18, the J call TRBJ2-7; D remains unclear. In germline, CDR1 is KGHSH, CDR2 LQKENI. This CDR3 is built from 13 residues. Trimming shortened V by 2 bases and J by 3 bases, and 8 bases separated the two germline ends. The CDR3 is CASSPSSIYEQYF. DNA for the CDR3: TGTGCCAGCTCACCATCCTCGATCTACGAGCAGTACTTC.

The V gene is TRBV2, the J gene TRBJ1-1; D remains ambiguous. CDR1 is SNHLY, CDR2 FYNNEI, per germline. This CDR3 is 13 amino acids long. Trimming stripped 6 bases from V and 1 base from J, with 9 bases between. CDR3 loop: CASSANRNTEAFF. DNA of the CDR3: TGTGCCAGCAGCGCCAACAGGAACACTGAAGCTTTCTTT.

Here the CDR3 DNA reads TGTGCCAGCAGCCAGACCCTCCCCCCGTCGGGCTCTGGAAACACCATATATTTT. Its protein is CASSQTLPPSGSGNTIYF. The chain has TRBV4-2 and TRBJ1-3; D unresolved. The germline V gene has CDR1 LGHNA and CDR2 YNFKEQ. The V and J ends lost 3 bases and 0 bases respectively, with 18 bases between them. This CDR3 spans 18 amino acids.

This clone showed up just a few times. The V gene is TRBV6-5, the J gene TRBJ1-1; D may be TRBD1 (6 bases). The CDR3 runs 14 residues. In germline, CDR1 is MNHEY, CDR2 SVGAGI. V lost 1 base and J 1 base, leaving 7 bases between the germline ends. This CDR3 is CASSYLTGNTEAFF. For the CDR3, the DNA is TGTGCCAGCAGTTACTTGACAGGGAACACTGAAGCTTTCTTT.

Written as DNA, the CDR3 is TGTGCCAGCAGCAAAGCGGTCCAAAGGGCCTCCTACGAGCAGTACTTC. As protein: CASSKAVQRASYEQYF. The gene calls are TRBV21-1 and TRBJ2-7. TRBV21-1 is a pseudogene locus. CDR3 length equals 16 residues.

This sequence joins TRBV5-4 and TRBJ2-3, with D hard to call. This CDR3 has 15 amino acids. V was trimmed by 1 base and J by 2 bases, leaving 11 bases between them. The germline V gene encodes CDR1 SGHNT and CDR2 YYREEE (reference sequence). CDR3 in amino acids: CASSLSRPLTDTQYF. The CDR3 DNA sequence: TGTGCCAGCAGCTTGTCTCGCCCCCTCACAGATACGCAGTATTTT. The variable domain in full, completed from reference TRBV5-4 and TRBJ2-3, reads ETGVTQSPTHLIKTRGQQVTLRCSSQSGHNTVSWYQQALGQGPQFIFQYYREEENGRGNFPPRFSGLQFPNYSSELNVNALELDDSALYLCASSLSRPLTDTQYFGPGTRLTVL.

The V gene is TRBV5-1, the J gene TRBJ2-6, with 11 bases identical to TRBD1. Germline V gene lookup returns CDR1 SGHRS and CDR2 YFSETQ. The CDR3 loop spans 17 amino acids. J was trimmed by 2 bases and V by 4 bases; bases with no gene match: 5. This chain's CDR3 is CASSPGQGAPGANVLTF. In DNA form, the CDR3 reads TGCGCCAGCAGCCCCGGACAGGGGGCGCCTGGGGCCAACGTCCTGACTTTC.

The CDR3, as DNA: TGTGCCAGCAGTGTGGGGGGTAGGGGCCTGGTAGGCTACACCTTC. It is translated as CASSVGGRGLVGYTF. This chain connects TRBV28 to TRBJ1-2, with TRBD1 as a possible D gene (5 bases). Germline CDR1 and CDR2: MDHEN and SYDVKM. This CDR3 has 15 amino acids. V lost 5 bases to trimming and J lost 8 bases, with 21 bases between them.

As for this clone: The sample has other DNA sequences that encode this CDR3 too. The rearrangement links TRBV20-1 to TRBJ2-4; TRBD2 aligns across 7 bases. The CDR3 contains 14 residues. Per germline, CDR1 DFQATT and CDR2 SNEGSKA (reference sequence). V shed 3 bases, J shed 1 base, and the junction held 3 bases outside the gene matches. The CDR3 loop is CSASGEGAKNIQYF. CDR3 coding DNA: TGCAGTGCTAGTGGGGAGGGGGCCAAAAACATTCAGTACTTC.

The rearrangement joins TRBV7-2 to TRBJ2-3; D is unclear. V was clipped by 2 bases and J by 2 bases, with 5 bases between them. The CDR3 totals 13 residues. The V gene's germline CDR1 is SGHTA and CDR2 FQGNSA. Here the CDR3 DNA reads TGTGCCAGCAGCTTAACCTACACAGATACGCAGTATTTT. Translating gives CASSLTYTDTQYF.

This chain links TRBV19 with TRBJ1-3; D gene unclear. The CDR3 runs 15 residues. V lost 4 bases to trimming and J lost 2 bases, with 12 bases between them. CDR1 and CDR2 (germline): LNHDA, SQIVND (reference sequence). DNA of the CDR3: TGTGCCAGTAGTACCCGGGCACCCCCTGGAAACACCATATATTTT. Protein product: CASSTRAPPGNTIYF.

The V and J genes are TRBV27 and TRBJ1-1, with 7 bases identical to TRBD1. Germline loops: CDR1 MNHEY, CDR2 SMNVEV (reference sequence). This CDR3 spans 13 amino acids. The ends lost 7 bases at V and 4 bases at J; junction bases unmatched: 6. The CDR3 is CASNKNRGTEAFF. Written as DNA, the CDR3 is TGTGCCAGCAATAAAAACAGGGGCACTGAAGCTTTCTTT.

J is TRBJ2-3 and V is TRBV10-3, with D hard to call. Germline-derived CDR1 and CDR2 are ENHRY and SYGVKD. This CDR3 spans 14 amino acids. Trimming took 4 bases from V and 2 from J, leaving 10 bases between them. CDR3 residues: CAISGTGLTDTQYF. In DNA form, the CDR3 reads TGTGCCATCAGTGGGACGGGTCTCACAGATACGCAGTATTTT.

The chain joins TRBV28 to TRBJ1-6; D might be TRBD1 (6 bases). V lost 2 bases and J lost 7, with 12 bases in between. Germline-derived CDR1 and CDR2 are MDHEN and SYDVKM. This CDR3 has 15 residues. Written as DNA, the CDR3 is TGTGCCAGCAGTTTAAACCCAGGGGTGAATTCACCCCTCCACTTT. As protein: CASSLNPGVNSPLHF.

This clone turned up a few times. This sequence joins TRBV19 and TRBJ2-1, with D hard to call. In germline, CDR1 is LNHDA, CDR2 SQIVND (reference sequence). V shed 3 bases and J shed 12 bases, with 12 bases lying between them. There are 12 residues in the CDR3. The CDR3 spells CASSIDRAGQFF. The CDR3 nucleotides read TGTGCCAGTAGTATTGATAGGGCAGGGCAGTTCTTC.

This chain uses TRBV28 with TRBJ1-5; D perhaps matches TRBD1 (6 bases). Trimming left V 6 bases short and J 3 bases short, with 12 bases between. CDR3 length: 14 residues. CDR1 MDHEN and CDR2 SYDVKM come from the germline V gene. The CDR3 bases are TGTGCCAGCAGCCTGGGACACTTCAATCAGCCCCAGCATTTT. This gives the protein CASSLGHFNQPQHF.

This chain connects TRBV7-6 to TRBJ1-2; possibly TRBD1 for D (6 bases). The CDR3 runs 14 residues. V was clipped by 5 bases and J by 5 bases, with 15 bases between them. In germline, CDR1 is SGHVS, CDR2 FNYEAQ. CDR3 sequence: CASSPYRDPYGYTF. In nucleotides, the CDR3 is TGTGCCAGCAGCCCATACAGGGACCCGTATGGCTACACCTTC.

The chain couples TRBV5-5 to TRBJ2-2; D is perhaps TRBD2 (5 bases). Trimming left V 1 base short and J 0 bases short, with 7 bases between. The CDR3 covers 15 residues. The V gene's germline CDR1 is SGHKS and CDR2 YYEKEE (reference sequence). This CDR3 is CASSLSGSNTGELFF. The CDR3 DNA sequence: TGTGCCAGCAGCTTGTCGGGATCGAACACCGGGGAGCTGTTTTTT.

This chain joins TRBV5-1 and TRBJ1-2, with 10 nucleotides matching TRBD1. This CDR3 is 14 amino acids long. Germline values: CDR1 SGHRS, CDR2 YFSETQ. V shed 4 bases, J shed 3 bases, and the junction held 3 bases outside the gene matches. The CDR3 region is CASSPGTGDYGYTF. The DNA for the CDR3 is TGCGCCAGCAGCCCAGGGACAGGGGACTATGGCTACACCTTC.

The chain recombines TRBV5-1 with TRBJ1-4; maybe TRBD1 (6 bases). The CDR3 length is 15 residues. Trimming left V 1 base short and J 3 bases short, with 10 bases between. The germline gives CDR1 SGHRS, CDR2 YFSETQ. CDR3 loop: CASSLLGAPNEKLFF. CDR3 nucleotides: TGCGCCAGCAGCTTGCTGGGGGCGCCTAATGAAAAACTGTTTTTT.

The chain carries TRBV4-1 and TRBJ1-3, with no clear D. The germline CDR1 and CDR2 sequences are MGHRA and YSYEKL. The CDR3 contains 16 residues. V was pared by 0 bases and J by 4 bases, with 13 bases between. DNA for the CDR3: TGCGCCAGCAGCCAAGAGCCCCCCCAACTCGGAAACACCATATATTTT. Translation: CASSQEPPQLGNTIYF.

This chain joins TRBV7-2 and TRBJ1-6, with D uncertain. The CDR3 loop spans 15 amino acids. Germline CDR1 is SGHTA and CDR2 is FQGNSA. V lost 6 bases to trimming and J lost 8 bases, with 17 bases between them. The CDR3 protein is CASRSSGWTDSPLHF. The CDR3 coding sequence is TGTGCCAGCAGATCTTCCGGATGGACGGATTCACCCCTCCACTTT. Together with reference TRBV7-2 and TRBJ1-6, the CDR3 gives the full variable domain: GAGVSQSPSNKVTEKGKDVELRCDPISGHTALYWYRQSLGQGLEFLIYFQGNSAPDKSGLPSDRFSAERTGGSVSTLTIQRTQQEDSAVYLCASRSSGWTDSPLHFGNGTRLTVT.

This sequence joins TRBV5-8 and TRBJ2-1, with 11 positions matching TRBD1. CDR3 length equals 16 residues. Germline V gene lookup returns CDR1 SGHTS and CDR2 YDEGEE. The ends lost 7 bases at V and 5 bases at J; junction bases unmatched: 11. DNA for the CDR3: TGTGCCAGCTTCCAGTACGGGGGACAGGGGGACAATGAGCAGTTCTTC. Protein product: CASFQYGGQGDNEQFF. The variable domain in full, with the rest retrieved from reference TRBV5-8 and TRBJ2-1, is EAGVTQSPTHLIKTRGQQATLRCSPISGHTSVYWYQQALGLGLQFLLWYDEGEERNRGNFPPRFSGRQFPNYSSELNVNALELEDSALYLCASFQYGGQGDNEQFFGPGTRLTVL.

V and J are TRBV4-3 and TRBJ2-2, with 12 bases fitting TRBD2. CDR1 is LGHNA, CDR2 YSLEER, per germline. The junction had 6 bases not matched to a gene; V was cut back by 5 bases and J by 2 bases. CDR3 size: 17 residues. Written as DNA, the CDR3 is TGCGCCAGCAGCGAGCAACTAGCGGGGGGTAACACCGGGGAGCTGTTTTTT. It specifies CASSEQLAGGNTGELFF.

The genes are TRBV6-8 and TRBJ1-6; TRBD1 might be the D (5 bases). The V gene lost 2 bases and the J gene lost 9 bases, with 14 bases spanning the gap. There are 15 residues in the CDR3. Germline V lookup: CDR1 MNHGY, CDR2 SAAAGT. CDR3 loop: CASSYEAGRASPLHF. The DNA for the CDR3 is TGTGCCAGCAGTTACGAAGCAGGGAGGGCTTCACCCCTCCACTTT.

The J gene is TRBJ2-7, the V gene TRBV11-3; TRBD1 matches 10 bases. Trimming cost V 1 base and J 2 bases; bases outside gene matches: 2. This CDR3 has 15 amino acids. Germline values: CDR1 SGHNT, CDR2 YENEEA. The CDR3 sequence is CASSLGQGAPYEQYF. CDR3 nucleotide sequence: TGTGCCAGCAGCTTAGGACAGGGGGCACCCTACGAGCAGTACTTC. The full variable domain, completed using reference TRBV11-3 and TRBJ2-7, is EAGVVQSPRYKIIEKKQPVAFWCNPISGHNTLYWYLQNLGQGPELLIRYENEEAVDDSQLPKDRFSAERLKGVDSTLKIQPAELGDSAVYLCASSLGQGAPYEQYFGPGTRLTVT.